Only a few counts were recorded for the clone carrying this T cell receptor (beta chain). The antigen remains unidentified. The sample originates from a study of regulatory T cells in long-lasting Graves disease. Turning to the study itself: Antithyroid drugs had been given to newly diagnosed Graves' patients for under 3 months. The study, taken as a whole, reports: TRBV28, TRBJ1-2 and TRBJ2-5 were favored in persistent disease. Accuracy could have been hurt by small sample size.

Unmatched junction bases numbered 8, after V lost 0 bases and J lost 0 bases. This CDR3 spans 17 amino acids. Germline CDR1 SGHDN, CDR2 FVKESK. The TCR beta library used iRepertoire HTBI primers with Arm-PCR amplification of CDR3. MiXCR was run by TCRdb on the multiplex PCR reads, yielding one entry per CDR3 protein. The sample comprises over 300,000 distinct CDR3 sequences, around 16% of which are singletons, and about a fifth rests with the top ten. Time point defined: newly diagnosed GD, antithyroid drugs for less than 3 months. Preparation of the TCR library used RNA extracted from PBMCs. The authors drew patients from an endocrinology department in Xi'an, China.

This TCR came from a female donor with Graves disease. The chain joins TRBV14 to TRBJ2-7; TRBD2 matches 7 bases. Sequencing used peripheral blood mononuclear cells (PBMCs), obtained at new diagnosis, from a patient treated with antithyroid drugs. The DNA for the CDR3 is TGTGCCAGCAGCCAAGATTTCGGAGCGGGGCTCTCCTACGAGCAGTACTTC. Its translation is CASSQDFGAGLSYEQYF.